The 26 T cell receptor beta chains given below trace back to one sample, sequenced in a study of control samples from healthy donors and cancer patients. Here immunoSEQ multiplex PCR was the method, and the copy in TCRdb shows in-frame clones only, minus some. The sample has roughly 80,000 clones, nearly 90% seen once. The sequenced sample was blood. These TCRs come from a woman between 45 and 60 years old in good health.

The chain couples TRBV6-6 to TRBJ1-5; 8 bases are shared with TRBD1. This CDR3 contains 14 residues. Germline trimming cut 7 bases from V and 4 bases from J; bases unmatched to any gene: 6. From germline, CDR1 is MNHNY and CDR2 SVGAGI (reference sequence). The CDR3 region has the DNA TGTGCCAGCACCGACAGGGGCTCGAATCAGCCCCAGCATTTT. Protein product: CASTDRGSNQPQHF.

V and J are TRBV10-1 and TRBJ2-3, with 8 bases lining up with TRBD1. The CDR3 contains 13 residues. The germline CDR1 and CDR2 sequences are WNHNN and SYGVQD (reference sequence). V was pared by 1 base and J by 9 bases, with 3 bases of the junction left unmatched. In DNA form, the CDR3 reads TGCGCCAGCAGTGAGTTCCGACAGGGGACGCAGTATTTT. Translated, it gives CASSEFRQGTQYF.

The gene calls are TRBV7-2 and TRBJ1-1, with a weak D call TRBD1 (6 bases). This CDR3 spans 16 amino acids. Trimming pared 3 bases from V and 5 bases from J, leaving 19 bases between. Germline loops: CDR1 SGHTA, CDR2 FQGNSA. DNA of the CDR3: TGTGCCAGCAGCTTCTCTGGGACACCCATGGGGACTGAAGCTTTCTTT. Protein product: CASSFSGTPMGTEAFF.

The CDR3 sequence is CASTRDTGIEAFF. The CDR3 nucleotides read TGCGCCAGCACTCGGGACACCGGGATTGAAGCTTTCTTT. This chain connects TRBV10-1 to TRBJ1-1; D is perhaps TRBD1 (6 bases). Trimming shortened V by 7 bases and J by 7 bases, and 16 bases separated the two germline ends. The CDR3 is 13 residues long. Looked up from germline, CDR1 is WNHNN and CDR2 is SYGVQD (reference sequence).

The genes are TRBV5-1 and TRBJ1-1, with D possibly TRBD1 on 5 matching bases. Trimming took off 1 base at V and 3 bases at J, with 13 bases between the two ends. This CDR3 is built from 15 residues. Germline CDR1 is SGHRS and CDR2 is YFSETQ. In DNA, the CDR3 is TGCGCCAGCAGCTTGTTTAGGGGAGGGGACACTGAAGCTTTCTTT. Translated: CASSLFRGGDTEAFF.

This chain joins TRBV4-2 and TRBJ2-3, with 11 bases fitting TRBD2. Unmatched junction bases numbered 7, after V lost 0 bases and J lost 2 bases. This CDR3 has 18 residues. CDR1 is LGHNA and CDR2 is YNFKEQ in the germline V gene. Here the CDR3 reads CASSQEIRLAGYTDTQYF. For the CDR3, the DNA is TGTGCCAGCAGCCAAGAAATTCGACTAGCGGGATACACAGATACGCAGTATTTT.

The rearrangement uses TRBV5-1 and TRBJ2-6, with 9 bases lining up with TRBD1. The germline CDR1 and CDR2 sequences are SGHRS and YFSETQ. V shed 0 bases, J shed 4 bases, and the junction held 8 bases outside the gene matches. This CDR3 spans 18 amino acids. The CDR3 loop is CASSLDPGQGAGANVLTF. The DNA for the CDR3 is TGCGCCAGCAGCTTGGATCCGGGACAGGGAGCCGGGGCCAACGTCCTGACTTTC.

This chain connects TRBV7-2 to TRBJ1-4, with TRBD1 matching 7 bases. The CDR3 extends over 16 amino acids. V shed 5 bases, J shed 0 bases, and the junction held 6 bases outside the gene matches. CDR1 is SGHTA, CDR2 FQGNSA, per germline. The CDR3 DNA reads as TGTGCCAGCAGCCCCCGGACAGGAGCAACTAATGAAAAACTGTTTTTT. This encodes CASSPRTGATNEKLFF.

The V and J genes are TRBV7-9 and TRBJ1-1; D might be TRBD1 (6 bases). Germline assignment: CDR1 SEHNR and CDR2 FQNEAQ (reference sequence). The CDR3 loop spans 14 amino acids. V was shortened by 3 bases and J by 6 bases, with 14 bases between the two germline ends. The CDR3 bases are TGTGCCAGCAGCTTCTCAGGGGCGGGAGCTGAAGCTTTCTTT. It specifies CASSFSGAGAEAFF.

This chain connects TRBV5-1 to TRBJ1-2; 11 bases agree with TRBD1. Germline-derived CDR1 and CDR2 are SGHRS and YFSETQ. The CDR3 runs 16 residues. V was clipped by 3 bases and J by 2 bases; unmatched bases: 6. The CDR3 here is CASSSGQGAANYGYTF. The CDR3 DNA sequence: TGCGCCAGCAGCTCTGGACAGGGGGCAGCGAACTATGGCTACACCTTC.

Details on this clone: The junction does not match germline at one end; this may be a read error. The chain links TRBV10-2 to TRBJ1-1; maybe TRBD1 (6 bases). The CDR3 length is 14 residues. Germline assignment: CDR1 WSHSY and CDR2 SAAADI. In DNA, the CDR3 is TGCGCCAGCTGTGACCAGGGGAGGAACACTGAAGCTTTCTTT. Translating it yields CASCDQGRNTEAFF.

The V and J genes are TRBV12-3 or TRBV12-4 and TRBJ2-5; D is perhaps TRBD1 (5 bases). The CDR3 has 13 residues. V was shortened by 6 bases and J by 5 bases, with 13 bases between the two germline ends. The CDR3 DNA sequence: TGTGCCAGCAGAGAGCAGGGTCGGGAGACCCAGTACTTC. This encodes CASREQGRETQYF.

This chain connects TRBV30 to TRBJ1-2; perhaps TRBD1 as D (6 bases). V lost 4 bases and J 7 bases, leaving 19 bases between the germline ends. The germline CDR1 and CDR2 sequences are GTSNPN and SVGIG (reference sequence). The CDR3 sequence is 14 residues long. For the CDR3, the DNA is TGTGCCTGGATTTCCTCCGGGGGGCTGCGTGGCTACACCTTC. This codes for CAWISSGGLRGYTF.

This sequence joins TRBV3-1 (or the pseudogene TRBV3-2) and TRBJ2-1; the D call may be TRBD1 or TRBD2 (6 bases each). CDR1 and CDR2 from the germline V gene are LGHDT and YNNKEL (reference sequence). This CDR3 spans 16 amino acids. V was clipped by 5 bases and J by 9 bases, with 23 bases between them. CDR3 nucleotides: TGTGCCAGCAGCTCAAGACAGGCGCGGGGCTATGGTGAGCAGTTCTTC. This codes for CASSSRQARGYGEQFF.

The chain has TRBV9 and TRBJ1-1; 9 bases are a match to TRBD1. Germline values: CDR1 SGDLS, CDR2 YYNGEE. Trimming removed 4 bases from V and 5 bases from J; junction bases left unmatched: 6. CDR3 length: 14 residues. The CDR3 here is CASSTGDRVTEAFF. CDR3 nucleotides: TGTGCCAGCAGCACAGGGGACAGGGTAACTGAAGCTTTCTTT.

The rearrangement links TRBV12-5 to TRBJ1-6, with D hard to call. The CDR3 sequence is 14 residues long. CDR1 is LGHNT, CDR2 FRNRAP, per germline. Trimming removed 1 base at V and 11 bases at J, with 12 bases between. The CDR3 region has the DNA TGTGCTAGTGGTTTGGGGGCTCGAGAGGCACCCCTCCACTTT. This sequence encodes CASGLGAREAPLHF.

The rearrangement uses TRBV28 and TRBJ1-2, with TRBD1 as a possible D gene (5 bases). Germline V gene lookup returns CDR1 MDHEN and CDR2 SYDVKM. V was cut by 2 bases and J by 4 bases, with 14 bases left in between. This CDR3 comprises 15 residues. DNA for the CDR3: TGTGCCAGCAGTTTACGGCAGGGTGATCTCTATGGCTACACCTTC. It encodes CASSLRQGDLYGYTF.

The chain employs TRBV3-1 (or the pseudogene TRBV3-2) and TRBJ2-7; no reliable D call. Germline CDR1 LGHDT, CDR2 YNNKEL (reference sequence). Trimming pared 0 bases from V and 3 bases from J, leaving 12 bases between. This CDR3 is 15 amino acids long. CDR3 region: CASSQDGPTLYEQYF. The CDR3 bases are TGTGCCAGCAGCCAAGATGGGCCTACCCTCTACGAGCAGTACTTC.

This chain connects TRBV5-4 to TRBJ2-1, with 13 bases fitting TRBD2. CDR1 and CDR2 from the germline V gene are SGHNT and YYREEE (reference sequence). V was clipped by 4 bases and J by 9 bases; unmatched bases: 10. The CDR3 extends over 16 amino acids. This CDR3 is CASSGLTSGGAGEQFF. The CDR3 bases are TGTGCCAGCAGCGGACTAACTAGCGGGGGGGCCGGTGAGCAGTTCTTC.

In nucleotides, the CDR3 is TGTGCCACCAGCAGAGATCGTACTGAAGCTTTCTTT. Translation gives CATSRDRTEAFF. The J gene is TRBJ1-1, the V gene TRBV15; D unresolved. Deletions cut 0 bases from V and 5 bases from J, with 4 bases between. This CDR3 has 12 amino acids. Per germline, CDR1 LNHNV and CDR2 YYDKDF (reference sequence). Full variable domain (missing parts from reference TRBV15 and TRBJ1-1): DAMVIQNPRYQVTQFGKPVTLSCSQTLNHNVMYWYQQKSSQAPKLLFHYYDKDFNNEADTPDNFQSRRPNTSFCFLDIRSPGLGDTAMYLCATSRDRTEAFFGQGTRLTVV.

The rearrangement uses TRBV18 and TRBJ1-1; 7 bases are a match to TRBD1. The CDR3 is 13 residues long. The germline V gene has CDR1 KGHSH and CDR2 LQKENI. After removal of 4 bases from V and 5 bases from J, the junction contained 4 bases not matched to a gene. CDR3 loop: CASSRDSDTEAFF. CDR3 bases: TGTGCCAGCTCACGGGACAGTGATACTGAAGCTTTCTTT.

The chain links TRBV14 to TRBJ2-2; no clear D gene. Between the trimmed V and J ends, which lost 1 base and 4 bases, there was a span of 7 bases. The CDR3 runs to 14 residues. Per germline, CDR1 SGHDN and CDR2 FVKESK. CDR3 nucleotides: TGTGCCAGCAGCCAAGCCGGAAGCACCGGGGAGCTGTTTTTT. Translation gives CASSQAGSTGELFF.

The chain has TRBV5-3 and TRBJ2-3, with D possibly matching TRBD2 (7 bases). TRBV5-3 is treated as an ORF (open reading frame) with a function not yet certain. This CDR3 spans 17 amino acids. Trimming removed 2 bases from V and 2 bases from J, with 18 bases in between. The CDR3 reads CARSFNNAGAFTDTQYF. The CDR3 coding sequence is TGTGCCAGAAGCTTTAATAACGCGGGGGCATTCACAGATACGCAGTATTTT.

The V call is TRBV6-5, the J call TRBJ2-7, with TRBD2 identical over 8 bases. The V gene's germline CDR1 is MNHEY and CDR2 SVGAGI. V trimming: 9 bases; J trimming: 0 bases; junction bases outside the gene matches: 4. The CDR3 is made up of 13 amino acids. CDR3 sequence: CASQRGSSYEQYF. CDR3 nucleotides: TGTGCCAGTCAGCGGGGGAGCTCCTACGAGCAGTACTTC.

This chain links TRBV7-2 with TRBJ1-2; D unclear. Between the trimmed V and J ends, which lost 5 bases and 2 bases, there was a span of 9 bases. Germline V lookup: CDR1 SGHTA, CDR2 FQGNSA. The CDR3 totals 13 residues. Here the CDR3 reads CASSPSSNYGYTF. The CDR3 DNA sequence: TGTGCCAGCAGCCCATCTTCCAACTATGGCTACACCTTC.

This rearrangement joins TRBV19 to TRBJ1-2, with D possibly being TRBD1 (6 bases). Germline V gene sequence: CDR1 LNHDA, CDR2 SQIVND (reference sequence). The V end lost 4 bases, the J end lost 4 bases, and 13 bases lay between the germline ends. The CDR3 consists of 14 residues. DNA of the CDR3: TGTGCCAGTAGTAGCCAGGGGCTTGGCTATGGCTACACCTTC. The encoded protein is CASSSQGLGYGYTF. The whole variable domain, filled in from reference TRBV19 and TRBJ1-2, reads DGGITQSPKYLFRKEGQNVTLSCEQNLNHDAMYWYRQDPGQGLRLIYYSQIVNDFQKGDIAEGYSVSREKKESFPLTVTSAQKNPTAFYLCASSSQGLGYGYTFGSGTRLTVV.